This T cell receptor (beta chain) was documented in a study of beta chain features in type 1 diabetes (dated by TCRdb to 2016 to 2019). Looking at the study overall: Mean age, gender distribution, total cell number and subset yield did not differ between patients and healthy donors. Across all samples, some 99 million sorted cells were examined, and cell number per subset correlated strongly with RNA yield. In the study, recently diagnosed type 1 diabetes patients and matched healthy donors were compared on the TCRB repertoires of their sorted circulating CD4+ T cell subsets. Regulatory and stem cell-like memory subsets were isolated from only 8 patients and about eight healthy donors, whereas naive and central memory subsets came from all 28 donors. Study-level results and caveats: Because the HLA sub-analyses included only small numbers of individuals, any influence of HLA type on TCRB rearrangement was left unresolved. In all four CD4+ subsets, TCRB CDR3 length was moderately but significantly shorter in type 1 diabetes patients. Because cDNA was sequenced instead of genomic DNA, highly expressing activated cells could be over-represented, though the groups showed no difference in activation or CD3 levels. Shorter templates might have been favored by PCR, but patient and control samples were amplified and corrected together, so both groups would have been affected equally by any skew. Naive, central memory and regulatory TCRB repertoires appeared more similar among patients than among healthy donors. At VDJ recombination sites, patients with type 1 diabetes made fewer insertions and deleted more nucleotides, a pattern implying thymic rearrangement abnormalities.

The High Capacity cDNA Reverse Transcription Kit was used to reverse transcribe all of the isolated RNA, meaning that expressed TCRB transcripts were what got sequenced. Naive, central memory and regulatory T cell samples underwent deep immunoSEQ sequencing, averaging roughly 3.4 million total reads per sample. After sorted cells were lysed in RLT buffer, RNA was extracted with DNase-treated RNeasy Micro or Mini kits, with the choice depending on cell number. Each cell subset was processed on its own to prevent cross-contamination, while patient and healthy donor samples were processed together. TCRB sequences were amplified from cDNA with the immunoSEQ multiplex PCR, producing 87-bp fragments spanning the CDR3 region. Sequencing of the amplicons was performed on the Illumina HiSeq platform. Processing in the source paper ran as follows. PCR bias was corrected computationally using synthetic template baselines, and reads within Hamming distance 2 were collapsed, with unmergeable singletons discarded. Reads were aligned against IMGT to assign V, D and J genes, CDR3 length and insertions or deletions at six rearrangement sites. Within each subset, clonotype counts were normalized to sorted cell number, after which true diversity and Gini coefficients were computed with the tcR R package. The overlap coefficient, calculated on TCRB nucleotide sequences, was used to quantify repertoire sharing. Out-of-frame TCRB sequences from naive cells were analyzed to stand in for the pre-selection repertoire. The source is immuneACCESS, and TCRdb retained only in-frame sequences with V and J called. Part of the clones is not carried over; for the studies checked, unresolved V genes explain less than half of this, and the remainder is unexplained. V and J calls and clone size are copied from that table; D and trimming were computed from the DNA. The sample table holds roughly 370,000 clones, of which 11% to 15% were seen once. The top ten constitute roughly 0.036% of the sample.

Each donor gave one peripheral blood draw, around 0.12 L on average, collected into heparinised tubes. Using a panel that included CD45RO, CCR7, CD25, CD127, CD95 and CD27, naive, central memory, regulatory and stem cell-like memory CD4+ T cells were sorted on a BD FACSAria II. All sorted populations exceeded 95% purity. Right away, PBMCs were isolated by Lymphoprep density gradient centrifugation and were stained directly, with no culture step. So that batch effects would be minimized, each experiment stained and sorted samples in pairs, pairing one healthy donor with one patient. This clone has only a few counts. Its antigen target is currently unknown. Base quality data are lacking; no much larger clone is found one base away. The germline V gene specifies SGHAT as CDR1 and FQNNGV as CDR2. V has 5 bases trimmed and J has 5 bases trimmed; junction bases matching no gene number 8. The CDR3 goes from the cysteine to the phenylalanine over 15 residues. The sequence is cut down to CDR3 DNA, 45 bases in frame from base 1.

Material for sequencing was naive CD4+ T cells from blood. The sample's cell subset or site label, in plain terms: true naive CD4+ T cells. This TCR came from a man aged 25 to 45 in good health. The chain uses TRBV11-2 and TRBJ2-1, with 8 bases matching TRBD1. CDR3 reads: CASSTHRGANNEQFF. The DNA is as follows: TGTGCCAGCAGCACGCACAGGGGGGCAAACAATGAGCAGTTCTTC.